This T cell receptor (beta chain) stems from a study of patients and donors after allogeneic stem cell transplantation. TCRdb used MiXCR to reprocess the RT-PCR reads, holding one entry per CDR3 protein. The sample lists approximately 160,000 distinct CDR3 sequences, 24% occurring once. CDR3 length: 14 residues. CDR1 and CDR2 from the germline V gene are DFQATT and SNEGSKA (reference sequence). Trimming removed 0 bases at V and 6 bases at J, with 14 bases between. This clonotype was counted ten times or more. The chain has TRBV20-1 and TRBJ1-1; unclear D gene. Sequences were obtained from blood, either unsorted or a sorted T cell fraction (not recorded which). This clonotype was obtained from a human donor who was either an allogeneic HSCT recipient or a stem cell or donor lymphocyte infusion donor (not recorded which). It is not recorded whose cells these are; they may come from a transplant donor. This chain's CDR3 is CSARDSPLDPEAFF. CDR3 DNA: TGCAGTGCTAGAGATTCCCCCCTAGATCCTGAAGCTTTCTTT.